What follows is one T cell receptor (beta chain) and its context. This specimen comes from a study of shared clonotypes between healthy human individuals. Original analysis: Filtering differed for immunoSEQ, which gave only junction sequences without quality scores. Libraries were prepared by immunoSEQ multiplex PCR; TCRdb keeps only in-frame clonotypes and omits some of them. That table supplies the V and J calls and clone size; D and trimming were determined from the DNA. The sample includes 2 million to 3 million clones, approximately 93% of them seen just once. Trimming cost V 3 bases and J 5 bases; bases outside gene matches: 7. Germline assignment: CDR1 SGHNT and CDR2 YYREEE (reference sequence). The CDR3 is 14 residues long.

The sequenced sample was naive CD4+ T cells from PBMCs. Described subset: CD45RA+ positively selected. This sequence was found in a man aged 18-30 years in good health. Some clones in this sample may be carry-over from other donors' samples. The chain uses TRBV5-4 and TRBJ2-7; 8 bases match TRBD1. The CDR3 region has the DNA TGTGCCAGCAGCTCCTTATCAGGGGGCCACGAGCAGTACTTC. Protein product: CASSSLSGGHEQYF. Using reference TRBV5-4 and TRBJ2-7 for the parts outside the CDR3, the full variable domain is ETGVTQSPTHLIKTRGQQVTLRCSSQSGHNTVSWYQQALGQGPQFIFQYYREEENGRGNFPPRFSGLQFPNYSSELNVNALELDDSALYLCASSSLSGGHEQYFGPGTRLTVT.